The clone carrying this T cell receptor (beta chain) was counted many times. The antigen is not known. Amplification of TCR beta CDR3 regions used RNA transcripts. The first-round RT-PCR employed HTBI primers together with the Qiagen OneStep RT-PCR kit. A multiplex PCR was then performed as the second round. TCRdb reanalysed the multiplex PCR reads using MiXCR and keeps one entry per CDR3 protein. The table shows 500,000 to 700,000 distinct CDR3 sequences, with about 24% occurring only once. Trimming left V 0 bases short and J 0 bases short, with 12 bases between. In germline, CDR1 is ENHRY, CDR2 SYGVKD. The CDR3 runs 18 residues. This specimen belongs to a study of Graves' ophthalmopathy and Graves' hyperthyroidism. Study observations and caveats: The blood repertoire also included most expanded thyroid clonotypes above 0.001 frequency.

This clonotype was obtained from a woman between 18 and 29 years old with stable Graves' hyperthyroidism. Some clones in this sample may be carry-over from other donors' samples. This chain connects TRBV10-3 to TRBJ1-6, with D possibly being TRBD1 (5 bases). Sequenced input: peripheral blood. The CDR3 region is CAISESGAQSSYNSPLHF. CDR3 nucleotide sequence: TGTGCCATCAGTGAGTCAGGGGCCCAGAGCTCCTATAATTCACCCCTCCACTTT.